The clone carrying this T cell receptor (beta chain) was detected a few times. What it recognizes is unknown. One entry per CDR3 protein results from TCRdb running MiXCR on the 5' RACE reads. Of about 50,000 distinct CDR3 sequences in the sample, about 28% were seen once. General observations from the study: Tumor memory CD4+ T cell TCR gene usage clustered with blood and lymph node memory CD4+ cells and lymph node naive CD4+ cells.

The CDR3 runs to 13 residues. Trimming removed 6 bases from V and 4 bases from J, with 13 bases in between. This sequence was found in a female donor with breast cancer. This chain uses TRBV12-3 or TRBV12-4 with TRBJ2-7; no definite D call. Material for sequencing was naive CD4+ T cells sorted from blood. The sample's subset: naive CD4+ T cells, CD4+CD45RA+CD25-. DNA for the CDR3: TGTGCCAGCAGCACGGGTTCAGATTACGAGCAGTACTTC. Translating it yields CASSTGSDYEQYF.